The entry below describes one T cell receptor beta chain. This clone was seen only a few times. The antigen it binds to is not known. Base qualities are missing; no much larger clone stands one base away. Whole blood was collected in K2EDTA tubes by collaborating institutions according to the institutions' own protocols. For TCRbeta analysis, collaborator samples were shipped as frozen whole blood, as isolated PBMCs, or as DNA extracted from either sample type. V loses 6 bases of germline sequence and J loses 2 bases, and the interval between the two ends is 14 bases. Spanning cysteine to phenylalanine, the CDR3 consists of 15 amino acids. Of all the DNA, just the CDR3 is kept, 45 bases in frame from base 1. Looking up the germline V gene (reference sequence) yields CDR1 LNHDA and CDR2 SQIVND. This specimen belongs to a study of blood T cell repertoires in COVID-19 (dated by TCRdb to about 2020). As for the study more broadly: Samples covering the acute and convalescent phases of COVID-19 were provided by collaborators in the United States, Italy and Spain. The prospective study material was composed of cDNA or gDNA derived from T cells, B-cell-depleted T cells, or PBMCs. The dataset comprised deeply sampled blood TCRbeta repertoires from subjects exposed to, actively infected with, or recovered from COVID-19. The repertoires were released in a freely available public database intended as a resource for research on the immune response to SARS-CoV-2. The samples were drawn from the first 160 participants of the ongoing ImmuneRACE study and from over a thousand subjects provided by 6 global collaborators. Sample metadata almost always included a de-identified subject ID, COVID-19 status, age in years and sex. HLA class I and class II types, where available, came from metadata supplied by the sample provider rather than from assay-based typing. The paper as a whole reports these results and caveats: Clinical and demographic metadata were provided uncurated, with the amount varying by source and participant.

TCRbeta CDR3 regions were amplified from genomic DNA by means of the immunoSEQ Assay, a bias-controlled multiplex PCR. Under the source paper's analysis protocol: Nucleated cell counts per sample were estimated from amplification of reference gene primers within the assay. To quantify the absolute abundance of each unique TCRbeta CDR3 rearrangement, sequence reads were collapsed and filtered. For each sample, productive Simpson clonality was calculated by taking the square root of Simpson's diversity index across productive rearrangements. TCRdb carries this immuneACCESS record with in-frame sequences only. Its versions omit some clonotypes, under half of them owing to an unresolved V gene in the studies checked, with the rest unexplained. The V and J calls and clone size are taken from that table; D and trimming were inferred from the DNA. Here the sample has about 280,000 clones; more than 75% occur a single time. The ten largest clones take up approximately 8.2% of the sample.

The sequenced sample consisted of peripheral blood. This receptor was taken from a man aged 40-49 years with active or convalescent COVID-19. The sequence is built from TRBV19 and TRBJ1-5, with the D segment identity uncertain. The DNA is TGTGCCAGTAGCCTCTCGGGGATGGGCAATCAGCCCCAGCATTTT. This encodes CASSLSGMGNQPQHF.